This entry is about one T cell receptor (beta chain). Its cognate antigen is unknown. These data originate in a study of cytomegalovirus exposure and HLA in healthy donors. Whole-study context: Drawn from HLA-typed donors, tens of millions of unique TCRs were held in an early data release.

General study results and limits: According to the study, about 180 TCR beta chains were cytomegalovirus-associated. Later analysis identified a missense DCLRE1C variant that was linked to TCR beta V- and J-gene trimming.

The PCR had 60 Vbeta and 13 Jbeta primers. Here immunoSEQ multiplex PCR was the method, and the copy in TCRdb shows in-frame clones only, minus some. The table shows 90,000 to 120,000 clones, with roughly 82% occurring only once. Trimming removed 0 bases from V and 10 bases from J, with 17 bases in between. The CDR3 runs to 15 residues. Germline V gene sequence: CDR1 MGHRA, CDR2 YSYEKL. The source of this sequence is a man aged 25 to 40 in good health and CMV-seropositive. The chain recombines TRBV4-1 with TRBJ2-3; D unclear. Sequencing was performed on PBMCs. This CDR3 reads CASSQEATPRRAQYF. Here the CDR3 DNA reads TGCGCCAGCAGCCAAGAAGCGACTCCTCGGCGAGCGCAGTATTTT.